This T cell receptor beta chain appears in the sequencing data of a study of OX40 agonist ivuxolimab in advanced cancers. Study as a whole: Patients received ivuxolimab, an intravenous treatment, every 2 weeks at 0.01 to 10 mg/kg. Hepatocellular carcinoma, melanoma, renal cell or head and neck cancer occurred in dose-escalation patients. At about 81% male, the cohort had a mean age of around 56 years, ranging from 23 to 79.

Produced via immunoSEQ multiplex PCR; TCRdb's table is partial and in-frame only. The data show more than 100,000 clones, roughly nine tenths seen once. Germline V gives CDR1 MDHEN, CDR2 SYDVKM. V was pared by 3 bases and J by 1 base, with 9 bases between. CDR3 length: 14 residues. This clone was observed a single time. V usage is TRBV28 and J usage is TRBJ1-1; a weak D match, TRBD1 (5 bases). Here the sequenced sample was CD4+ or CD8+ T cells sorted from blood, taken in a trial of the OX40 agonist ivuxolimab. The clonotype originates from an adult with an advanced solid tumor such as melanoma, head and neck, liver or kidney cancer. In DNA form, the CDR3 reads TGTGCCAGCAGTTTCCGGGACTGGAACACTGAAGCTTTCTTT. Its protein product is CASSFRDWNTEAFF.